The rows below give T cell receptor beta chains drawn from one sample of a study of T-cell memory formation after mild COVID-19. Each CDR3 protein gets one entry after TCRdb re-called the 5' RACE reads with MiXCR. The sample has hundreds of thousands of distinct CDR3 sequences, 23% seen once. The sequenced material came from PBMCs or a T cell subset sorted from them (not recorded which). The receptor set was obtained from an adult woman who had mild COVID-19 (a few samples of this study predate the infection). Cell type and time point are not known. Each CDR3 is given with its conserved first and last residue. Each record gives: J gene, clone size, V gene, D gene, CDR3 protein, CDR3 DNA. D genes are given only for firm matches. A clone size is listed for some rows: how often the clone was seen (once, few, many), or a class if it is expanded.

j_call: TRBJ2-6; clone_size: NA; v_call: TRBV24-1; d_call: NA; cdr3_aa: CATSDLGPPGANVLTF; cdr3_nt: TGTGCCACCAGTGATTTAGGACCTCCTGGGGCCAACGTCCTGACTTTC
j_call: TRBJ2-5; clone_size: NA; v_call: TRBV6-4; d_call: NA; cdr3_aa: CASSDSTPSRETQYF; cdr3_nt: TGTGCCAGCAGTGACTCGACCCCAAGTAGGGAGACCCAGTACTTC
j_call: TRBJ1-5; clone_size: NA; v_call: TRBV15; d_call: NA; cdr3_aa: CATSRDTGGNQPQHF; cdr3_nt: TGTGCCACCAGCAGAGATACTGGGGGCAATCAGCCCCAGCATTTT
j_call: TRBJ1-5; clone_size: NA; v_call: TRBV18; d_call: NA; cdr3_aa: CASSPAAGAGNQPQHF; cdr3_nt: TGTGCCAGCTCACCGGCGGCAGGGGCGGGAAATCAGCCCCAGCATTTT
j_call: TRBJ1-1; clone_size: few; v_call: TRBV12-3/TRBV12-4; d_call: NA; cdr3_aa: CASRFGTPQTTEAFF; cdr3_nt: TGTGCCAGCAGGTTCGGGACACCTCAGACCACTGAAGCTTTCTTT
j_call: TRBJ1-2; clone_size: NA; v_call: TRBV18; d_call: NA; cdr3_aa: CASSASPAVGYTF; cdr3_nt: TGTGCCAGCTCCGCTTCGCCGGCAGTTGGCTACACCTTC
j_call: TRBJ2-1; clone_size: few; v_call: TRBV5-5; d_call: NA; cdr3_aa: CASQLFETVSSYNEQFF; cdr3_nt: TGTGCCAGCCAGCTCTTCGAGACGGTAAGCTCCTACAATGAGCAGTTCTTC
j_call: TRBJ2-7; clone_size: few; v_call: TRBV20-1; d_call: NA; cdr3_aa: CSATTAIEQYF; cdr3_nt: TGCAGTGCTACGACAGCGATCGAGCAGTACTTC
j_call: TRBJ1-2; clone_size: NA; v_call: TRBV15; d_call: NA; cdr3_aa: CATSSPRGGNYGYTF; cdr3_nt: TGTGCCACCAGCTCCCCGCGGGGGGGTAACTATGGCTACACCTTC
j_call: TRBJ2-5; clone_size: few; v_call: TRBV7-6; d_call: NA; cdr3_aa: CASSLGGAVETQYF; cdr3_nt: TGTGCCAGCAGCTTAGGCGGGGCGGTGGAGACCCAGTACTTC
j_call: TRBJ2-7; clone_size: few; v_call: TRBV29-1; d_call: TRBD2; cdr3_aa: CSVRTSGNSLTYEQYF; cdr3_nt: TGCAGCGTGCGGACTAGCGGGAATTCCTTAACCTACGAGCAGTACTTC
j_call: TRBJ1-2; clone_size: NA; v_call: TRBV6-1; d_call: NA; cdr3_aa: CASSEVGNYGYTF; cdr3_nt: TGTGCCAGCAGTGAAGTGGGGAACTATGGCTACACCTTC
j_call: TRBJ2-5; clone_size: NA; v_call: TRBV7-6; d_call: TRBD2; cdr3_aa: CASSQAPLAGVAQETQYF; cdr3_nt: TGTGCCAGCAGCCAAGCCCCCCTAGCGGGGGTGGCCCAAGAGACCCAGTACTTC
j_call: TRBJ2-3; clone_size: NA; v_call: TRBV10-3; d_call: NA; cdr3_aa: CATNPGHLGGASTDTQYF; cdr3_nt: TGTGCCACGAACCCGGGACACCTGGGAGGCGCGAGCACAGATACGCAGTATTTT
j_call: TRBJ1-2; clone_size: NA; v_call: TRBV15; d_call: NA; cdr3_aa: CATSRDPRLGWGANYGYTF; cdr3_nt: TGTGCCACCAGCAGAGATCCACGGCTCGGTTGGGGAGCTAACTATGGCTACACCTTC
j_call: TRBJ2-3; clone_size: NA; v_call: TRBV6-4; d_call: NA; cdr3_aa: CASSAQVGSTDTQYF; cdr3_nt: TGTGCCAGCAGCGCACAGGTCGGGAGCACAGATACGCAGTATTTT
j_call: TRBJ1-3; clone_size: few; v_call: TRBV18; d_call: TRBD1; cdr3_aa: CASSPFDRVNTIYF; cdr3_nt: TGTGCCAGCTCACCATTCGACAGGGTGAACACCATATATTTT
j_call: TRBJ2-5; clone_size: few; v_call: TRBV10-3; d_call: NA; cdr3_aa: CAISGLEGGLETQYF; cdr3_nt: TGTGCCATCAGTGGACTTGAGGGGGGGCTGGAGACCCAGTACTTC
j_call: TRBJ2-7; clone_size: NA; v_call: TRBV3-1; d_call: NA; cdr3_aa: CASSQGRPLRDEQYF; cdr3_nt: TGTGCCAGCAGCCAAGGTAGGCCACTGCGTGACGAGCAGTACTTC
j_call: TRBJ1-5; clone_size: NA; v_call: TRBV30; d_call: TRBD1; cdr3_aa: CAWEGTGDSNQPQHF; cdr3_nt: TGTGCCTGGGAAGGGACAGGGGACAGCAATCAGCCCCAGCATTTT
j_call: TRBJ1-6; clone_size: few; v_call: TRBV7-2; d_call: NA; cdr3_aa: CASSLGRENNSPLHF; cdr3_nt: TGTGCCAGCAGCTTGGGCCGAGAAAATAATTCACCCCTCCACTTT
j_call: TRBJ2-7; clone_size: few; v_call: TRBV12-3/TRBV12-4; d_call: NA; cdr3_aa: CASSPSGGAENEQYF; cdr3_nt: TGTGCCAGCAGCCCCTCCGGGGGCGCAGAGAACGAGCAGTACTTC
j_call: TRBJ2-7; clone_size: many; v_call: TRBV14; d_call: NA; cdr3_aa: CASSPTGMGGGSYEQYF; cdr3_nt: TGTGCCAGCAGCCCGACAGGGATGGGAGGGGGCTCCTACGAGCAGTACTTC
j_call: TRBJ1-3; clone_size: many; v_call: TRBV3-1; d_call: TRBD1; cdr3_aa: CASSHSGTGLSGNTIYF; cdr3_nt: TGTGCCAGCAGCCATTCCGGGACAGGGCTCTCTGGAAACACCATATATTTT
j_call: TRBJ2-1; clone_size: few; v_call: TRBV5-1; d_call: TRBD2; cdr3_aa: CASTLADLYNEQFF; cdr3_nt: TGCGCCAGCACCCTAGCGGACCTCTACAATGAGCAGTTCTTC
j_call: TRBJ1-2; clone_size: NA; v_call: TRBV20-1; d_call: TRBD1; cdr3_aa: CSARAPGTGRHYGYTF; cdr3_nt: TGCAGTGCTAGAGCCCCCGGGACAGGGAGGCACTATGGCTACACCTTC
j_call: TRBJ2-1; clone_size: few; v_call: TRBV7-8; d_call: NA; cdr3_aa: CATSNASYNEQFF; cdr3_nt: TGTGCCACGTCAAATGCCTCCTACAATGAGCAGTTCTTC
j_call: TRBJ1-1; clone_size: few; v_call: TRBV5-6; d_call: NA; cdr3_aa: CASSLGTRTVEAFF; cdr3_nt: TGTGCCAGCAGCTTGGGAACCAGGACAGTTGAAGCTTTCTTT
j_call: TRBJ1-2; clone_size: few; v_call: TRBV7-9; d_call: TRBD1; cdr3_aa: CASSYKDRVRDGYTF; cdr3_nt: TGTGCCAGCAGCTACAAGGACAGGGTGCGGGATGGCTACACCTTC
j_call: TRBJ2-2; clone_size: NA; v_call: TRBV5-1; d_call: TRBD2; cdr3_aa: CASSFGLAGVFTGELFF; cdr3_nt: TGCGCCAGCAGCTTCGGTCTAGCGGGAGTCTTCACCGGGGAGCTGTTTTTT
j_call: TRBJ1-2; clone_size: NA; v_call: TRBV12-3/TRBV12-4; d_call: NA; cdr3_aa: CASSPHSFGYGYTF; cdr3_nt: TGTGCCAGCAGTCCCCATTCCTTTGGATACGGCTACACCTTC
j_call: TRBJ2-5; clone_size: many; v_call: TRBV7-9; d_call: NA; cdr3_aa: CASSLPQGGQETQYF; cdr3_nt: TGTGCCAGCAGCTTACCGCAGGGGGGACAAGAGACCCAGTACTTC
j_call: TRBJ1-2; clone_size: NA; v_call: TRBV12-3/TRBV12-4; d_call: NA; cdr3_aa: CASRGRPYGYTF; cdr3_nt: TGTGCCAGCCGTGGGCGTCCCTATGGCTACACCTTC
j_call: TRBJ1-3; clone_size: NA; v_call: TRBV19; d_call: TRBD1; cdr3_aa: CASRIGQGIDTIYF; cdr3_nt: TGTGCCAGTAGAATCGGACAGGGGATAGACACCATATATTTT
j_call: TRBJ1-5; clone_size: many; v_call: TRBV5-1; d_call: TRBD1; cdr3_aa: CASSPGTGYQPQHF; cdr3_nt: TGCGCCAGCAGTCCCGGGACAGGTTATCAGCCCCAGCATTTT
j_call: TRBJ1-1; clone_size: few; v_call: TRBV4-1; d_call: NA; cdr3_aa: CASSQDKRGKTEAFF; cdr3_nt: TGCGCCAGCAGCCAAGATAAAAGGGGAAAAACTGAAGCTTTCTTT
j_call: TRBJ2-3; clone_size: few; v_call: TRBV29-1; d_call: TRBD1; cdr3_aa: CSVVGTGADTQYF; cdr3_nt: TGCAGCGTTGTTGGGACAGGGGCAGATACGCAGTATTTT
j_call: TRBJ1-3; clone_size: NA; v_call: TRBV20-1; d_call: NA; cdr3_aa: CSAKDTYTIYF; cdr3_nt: TGCAGTGCTAAAGACACTTACACCATATATTTT
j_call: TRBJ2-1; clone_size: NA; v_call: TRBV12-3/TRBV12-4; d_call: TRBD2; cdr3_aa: CASSLNPSGEQFF; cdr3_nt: TGTGCCAGCAGCCTTAACCCTAGCGGTGAGCAGTTCTTC
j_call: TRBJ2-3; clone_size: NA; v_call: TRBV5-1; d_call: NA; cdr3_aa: CASSLTGPPDTQYF; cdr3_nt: TGCGCCAGCAGCTTGACAGGGCCGCCAGATACGCAGTATTTT
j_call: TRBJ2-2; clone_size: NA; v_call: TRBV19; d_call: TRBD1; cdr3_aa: CASSADRALTGELFF; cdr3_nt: TGTGCCAGTAGCGCCGACAGGGCCCTCACCGGGGAGCTGTTTTTT
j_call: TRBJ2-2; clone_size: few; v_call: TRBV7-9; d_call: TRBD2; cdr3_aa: CASSFGGWNTGELFF; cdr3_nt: TGTGCCAGCAGCTTCGGGGGGTGGAACACCGGGGAGCTGTTTTTT
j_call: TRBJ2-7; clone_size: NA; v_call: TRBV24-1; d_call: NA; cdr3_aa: CATSSGGGYEQYF; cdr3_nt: TGTGCCACCAGTTCGGGCGGTGGTTACGAGCAGTACTTC
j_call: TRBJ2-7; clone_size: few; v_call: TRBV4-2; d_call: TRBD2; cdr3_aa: CASSQDLGGRRYEQYF; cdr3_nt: TGTGCCAGCAGCCAAGATTTAGGCGGGAGACGTTACGAGCAGTACTTC
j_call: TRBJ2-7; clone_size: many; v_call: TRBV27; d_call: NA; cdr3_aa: CASSTHPGVFGTYEQYF; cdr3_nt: TGTGCCAGCAGTACCCACCCGGGTGTGTTCGGGACCTACGAGCAGTACTTC
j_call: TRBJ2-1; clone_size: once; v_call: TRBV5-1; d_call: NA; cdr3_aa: CASSFEWIGGSYNEQFF; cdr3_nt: TGCGCCAGCAGCTTCGAATGGATAGGCGGCTCCTACAATGAGCAGTTCTTC
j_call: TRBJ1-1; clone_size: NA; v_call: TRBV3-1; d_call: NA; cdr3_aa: CASSLEWRNTEAFF; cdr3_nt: TGTGCCAGCAGCCTCGAGTGGAGGAACACTGAAGCTTTCTTT
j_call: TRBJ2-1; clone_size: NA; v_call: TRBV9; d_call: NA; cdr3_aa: CASSGGSNNEQFF; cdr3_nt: TGTGCCAGCAGCGGGGGATCCAACAATGAGCAGTTCTTC
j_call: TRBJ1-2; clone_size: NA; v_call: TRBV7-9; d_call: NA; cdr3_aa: CASSPSPAEGYTF; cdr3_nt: TGTGCCAGCAGCCCAAGCCCCGCTGAGGGCTACACCTTC
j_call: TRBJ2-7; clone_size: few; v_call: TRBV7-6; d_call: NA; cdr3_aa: CASSQTAEQYF; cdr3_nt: TGTGCCAGCAGTCAGACAGCCGAGCAGTACTTC
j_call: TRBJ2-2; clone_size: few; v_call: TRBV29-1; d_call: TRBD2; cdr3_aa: CSVGAGGVTGELFF; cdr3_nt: TGCAGCGTTGGAGCGGGAGGAGTTACCGGGGAGCTGTTTTTT
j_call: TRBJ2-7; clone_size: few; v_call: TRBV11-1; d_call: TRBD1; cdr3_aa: CASSSAGQATYEQYF; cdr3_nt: TGTGCCAGCAGCTCGGCGGGACAGGCAACCTACGAGCAGTACTTC
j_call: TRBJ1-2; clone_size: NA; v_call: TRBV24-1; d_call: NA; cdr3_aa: CATSGRANYGYTF; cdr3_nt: TGTGCCACCAGTGGCAGAGCTAACTATGGCTACACCTTC
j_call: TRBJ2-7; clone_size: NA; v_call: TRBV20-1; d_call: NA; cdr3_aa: CSAAGGAPLEQYF; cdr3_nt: TGCAGTGCTGCCGGAGGGGCCCCCCTCGAGCAGTACTTC
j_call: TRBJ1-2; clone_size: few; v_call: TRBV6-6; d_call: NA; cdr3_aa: CASNGVGLPYGYTF; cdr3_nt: TGTGCCAGCAACGGGGTAGGGTTGCCCTATGGCTACACCTTC
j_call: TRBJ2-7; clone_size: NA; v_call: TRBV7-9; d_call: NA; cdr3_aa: CASTLGTPYEQYF; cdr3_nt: TGTGCCAGCACCCTTGGGACCCCCTACGAGCAGTACTTC
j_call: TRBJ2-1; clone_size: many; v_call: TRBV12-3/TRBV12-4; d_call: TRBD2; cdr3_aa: CASILRVRRGGYNEQFF; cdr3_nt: TGTGCCAGCATCCTTCGGGTTAGGCGGGGGGGGTACAATGAGCAGTTCTTC
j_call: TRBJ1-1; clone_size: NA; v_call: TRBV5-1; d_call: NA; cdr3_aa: CASSLGVLLMNTEAFF; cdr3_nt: TGCGCCAGCAGCTTGGGGGTTTTATTAATGAACACTGAAGCTTTCTTT
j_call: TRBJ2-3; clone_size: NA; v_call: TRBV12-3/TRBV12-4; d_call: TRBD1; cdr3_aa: CASSLQGQSNTDTQYF; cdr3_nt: TGTGCCAGCAGTTTACAGGGACAGAGTAACACAGATACGCAGTATTTT
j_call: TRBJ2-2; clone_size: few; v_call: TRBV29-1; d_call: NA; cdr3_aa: CSVELLTTGELFF; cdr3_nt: TGCAGCGTTGAACTCTTAACCACCGGGGAGCTGTTTTTT